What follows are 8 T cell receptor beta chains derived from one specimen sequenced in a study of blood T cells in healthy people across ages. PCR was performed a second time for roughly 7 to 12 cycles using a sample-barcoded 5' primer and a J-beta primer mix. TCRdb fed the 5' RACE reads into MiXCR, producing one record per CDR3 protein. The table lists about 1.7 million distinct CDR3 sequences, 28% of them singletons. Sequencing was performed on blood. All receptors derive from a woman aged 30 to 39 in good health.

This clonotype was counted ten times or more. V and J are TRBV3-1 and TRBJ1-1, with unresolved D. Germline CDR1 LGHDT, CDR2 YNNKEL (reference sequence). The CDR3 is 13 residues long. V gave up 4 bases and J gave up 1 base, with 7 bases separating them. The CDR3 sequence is CASSPVPNTEAFF. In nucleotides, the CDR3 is TGTGCCAGCAGCCCTGTACCGAACACTGAAGCTTTCTTT.

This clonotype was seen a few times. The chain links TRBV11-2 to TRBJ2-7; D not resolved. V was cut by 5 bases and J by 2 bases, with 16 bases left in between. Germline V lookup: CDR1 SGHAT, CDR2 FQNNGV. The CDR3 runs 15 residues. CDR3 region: CASSPERHYTYEQYF. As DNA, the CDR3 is TGTGCCAGCAGCCCGGAGAGACATTATACCTACGAGCAGTACTTC.

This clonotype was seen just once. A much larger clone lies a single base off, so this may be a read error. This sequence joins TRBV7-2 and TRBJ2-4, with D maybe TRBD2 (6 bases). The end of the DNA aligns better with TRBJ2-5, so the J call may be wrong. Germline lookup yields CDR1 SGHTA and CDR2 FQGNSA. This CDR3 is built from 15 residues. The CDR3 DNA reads TGTGCCAGCAGTCAAGGTAGGACTATCCAAGAGACCCAGTACTTC. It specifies CASSQGRTIQETQYF.

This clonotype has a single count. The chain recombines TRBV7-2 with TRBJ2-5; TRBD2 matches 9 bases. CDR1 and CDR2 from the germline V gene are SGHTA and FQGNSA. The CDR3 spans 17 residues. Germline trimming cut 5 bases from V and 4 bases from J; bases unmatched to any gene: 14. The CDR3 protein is CASSQVGRAGGSETQYF. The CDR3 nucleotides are TGTGCCAGCAGCCAAGTCGGACGAGCGGGGGGATCAGAGACCCAGTACTTC.

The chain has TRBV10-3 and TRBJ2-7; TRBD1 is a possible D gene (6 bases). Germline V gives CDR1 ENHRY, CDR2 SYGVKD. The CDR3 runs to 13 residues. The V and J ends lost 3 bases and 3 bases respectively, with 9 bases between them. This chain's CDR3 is CAISEAGDYEQYF. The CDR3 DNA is TGTGCCATCAGTGAAGCAGGGGACTACGAGCAGTACTTC.

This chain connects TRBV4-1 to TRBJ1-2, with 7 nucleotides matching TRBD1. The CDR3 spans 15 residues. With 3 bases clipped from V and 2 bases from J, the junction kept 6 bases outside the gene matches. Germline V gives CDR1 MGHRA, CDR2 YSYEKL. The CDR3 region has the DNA TGCGCCAGCAGCCACCACCAGGGGGGGAACTATGGCTACACCTTC. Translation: CASSHHQGGNYGYTF.

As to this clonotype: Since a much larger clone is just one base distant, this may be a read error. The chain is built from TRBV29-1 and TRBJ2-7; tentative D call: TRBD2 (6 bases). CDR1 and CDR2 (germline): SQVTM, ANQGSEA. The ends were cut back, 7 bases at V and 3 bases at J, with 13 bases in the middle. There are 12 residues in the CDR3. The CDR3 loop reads CSGRTDYYEQYF. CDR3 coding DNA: TGCAGCGGTAGGACGGACTACTACGAGCAGTACTTC.

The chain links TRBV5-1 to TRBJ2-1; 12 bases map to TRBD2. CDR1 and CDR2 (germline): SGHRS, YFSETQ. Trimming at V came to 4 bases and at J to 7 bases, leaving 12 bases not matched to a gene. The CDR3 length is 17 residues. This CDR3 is CASSVLTSGSGGNEQFF. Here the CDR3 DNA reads TGCGCCAGCAGCGTATTGACTAGCGGGAGTGGTGGGAATGAGCAGTTCTTC.